These 24 T cell receptor beta chains came from one sample sequenced in a study of T-cell memory formation after mild COVID-19. TCRdb re-analysed the 5' RACE reads in MiXCR, keeping a single row per CDR3 protein. The sample comprises some 190,000 distinct CDR3 sequences, 16% of which are singletons, and approximately 2.1% rests with the top ten. Sequenced: PBMCs or a T cell subset sorted from them (not recorded which). These receptors came from an adult woman who had mild COVID-19 (a few samples of this study predate the infection). Cell type and time point are not known.

V gene TRBV7-9 combines with J gene TRBJ2-5; perhaps D is TRBD1 or TRBD2 (5 bases each). Germline V gene sequence: CDR1 SEHNR, CDR2 FQNEAQ (reference sequence). The V and J ends lost 0 bases and 3 bases respectively, with 17 bases between them. The CDR3 runs 17 residues. The CDR3 coding sequence is TGTGCCAGCAGCTTAGCGAGGGGAGCAAAGAACAAAGAGACCCAGTACTTC. Translated, it gives CASSLARGAKNKETQYF.

The rearrangement joins TRBV27 to TRBJ2-3; 7 nucleotides match TRBD2. J gave up 1 base and V 6 bases, and 7 bases lay outside the gene matches. This CDR3 has 15 amino acids. CDR1 and CDR2 from the germline V gene are MNHEY and SMNVEV (reference sequence). CDR3 DNA sequence: TGTGCCAGCAGCCGGACTAGTCAGCGCACAGATACGCAGTATTTT. It yields the protein CASSRTSQRTDTQYF.

This clonotype was seen a handful of times. This chain uses TRBV12-3 or TRBV12-4 with TRBJ2-1, with TRBD1 as a possible D gene (5 bases). This CDR3 is 14 amino acids long. Trimming stripped 6 bases from V and 5 bases from J, with 14 bases between. This CDR3 reads CASSVPGSHNEQFF. DNA of the CDR3: TGTGCCAGCAGCGTTCCAGGGTCCCACAATGAGCAGTTCTTC.

This clonotype was seen a few times. The rearrangement links TRBV6-1 to TRBJ1-5; no clear D gene. The CDR3 covers 15 residues. V lost 3 bases and J lost 0, with 9 bases in between. From germline, CDR1 is MNHNS and CDR2 SASEGT. The CDR3 nucleotides are TGTGCCAGCAGTGAGGGGTTTTATAGCAATCAGCCCCAGCATTTT. The encoded protein is CASSEGFYSNQPQHF.

The chain combines TRBV5-1 with TRBJ1-3; 11 bases agree with TRBD1. Trimming at V came to 4 bases and at J to 0 bases, leaving 9 bases not matched to a gene. The CDR3 has 18 amino acids. In germline, CDR1 is SGHRS, CDR2 YFSETQ. CDR3 bases: TGCGCCAGCAGCCTCGGACAGGGGGCAGGAGGCTCTGGAAACACCATATATTTT. It codes for CASSLGQGAGGSGNTIYF.

The CDR3 spells CASSRTAGTGVHEQYF. Written as DNA, the CDR3 is TGTGCCAGCAGCCGGACCGCCGGGACAGGGGTCCACGAGCAGTACTTC. The chain has TRBV7-8 and TRBJ2-7; TRBD1 matches 10 bases. V was clipped by 5 bases and J by 5 bases; unmatched bases: 12. Germline V gene lookup returns CDR1 SGHVS and CDR2 FQNEAQ. The CDR3 has 16 residues.

The chain couples TRBV24-1 to TRBJ2-1; TRBD1 agrees at 7 bases. The V segment lost 6 bases and the J segment 9 bases; nucleotides outside the gene matches: 16. The CDR3 is made up of 16 amino acids. Germline CDR1 is KGHDR and CDR2 is SFDVKD. Here the CDR3 reads CATSSGQAPFGFEQFF. CDR3 DNA: TGTGCCACCAGTTCCGGACAGGCCCCCTTTGGTTTTGAGCAGTTCTTC.

This chain connects TRBV25-1 to TRBJ1-1; maybe TRBD1 (5 bases). CDR3 length: 17 residues. Germline CDR1 is MGHDK and CDR2 is SYGVNS. V was pared by 7 bases and J by 1 base, with 22 bases between. The DNA of the CDR3 is TGTGCCAGCAAAGTTTCGAGGTCGGGACCGCCGAACACTGAAGCTTTCTTT. It is translated as CASKVSRSGPPNTEAFF. The full variable domain, with the rest looked up from reference TRBV25-1 and TRBJ1-1, is EADIYQTPRYLVIGTGKKITLECSQTMGHDKMYWYQQDPGMELHLIHYSYGVNSTEKGDLSSESTVSRIRTEHFPLTLESARPSHTSQYLCASKVSRSGPPNTEAFFGQGTRLTVV.

The chain links TRBV7-9 to TRBJ1-1; D is unclear. Germline assignment: CDR1 SEHNR and CDR2 FQNEAQ (reference sequence). CDR3 size: 14 residues. The ends were cut back, 4 bases at V and 1 base at J, with 10 bases in the middle. Here the CDR3 reads CASSSPFRNTEAFF. CDR3 bases: TGTGCCAGCAGCTCCCCTTTCCGGAACACTGAAGCTTTCTTT.

The table lists this clonotype with a few counts. The chain has TRBV9 and TRBJ2-2; TRBD2 aligns across 13 bases. V lost 0 bases, J lost 1 base, and 6 bases stayed unmatched. CDR1 is SGDLS, CDR2 YYNGEE, per germline. This CDR3 region has 19 residues. The CDR3 sequence: CASSVGTSGGVWNTGELFF. CDR3 DNA: TGTGCCAGCAGCGTAGGAACTAGCGGGGGGGTCTGGAACACCGGGGAGCTGTTTTTT.

This chain uses TRBV6-2 or TRBV6-3 with TRBJ2-7; D remains unclear. Looked up from germline, CDR1 is MNHEY and CDR2 is SVGEGT. The V end lost 6 bases, the J end lost 0 bases, and 18 bases lay between the germline ends. CDR3 length: 16 amino acids. The CDR3 coding sequence is TGTGCCAGCAGCAACTACCCCGGGCAGGCCTCCTACGAGCAGTACTTC. It encodes CASSNYPGQASYEQYF.

A few counts support this clonotype. The chain employs TRBV7-9 and TRBJ1-5, with D tentatively TRBD1 (5 bases). Deletions cut 2 bases from V and 7 bases from J, with 21 bases between. The length of the CDR3 is 17 residues. Germline values: CDR1 SEHNR, CDR2 FQNEAQ (reference sequence). CDR3 in amino acids: CASSLYLTGKESQPQHF. The DNA for the CDR3 is TGTGCCAGCAGCTTATACTTAACAGGAAAGGAAAGCCAGCCCCAGCATTTT.

This clonotype has just a few counts. This chain links TRBV5-1 with TRBJ2-7; D may match TRBD1 or TRBD2 (5 bases each). V was cut by 3 bases and J by 5 bases, with 15 bases left in between. From germline, CDR1 is SGHRS and CDR2 YFSETQ. This CDR3 spans 14 amino acids. CDR3 nucleotides: TGCGCCAGCAGCTCACGGGGCCCGGAGGACGAGCAGTACTTC. Amino acids: CASSSRGPEDEQYF.

The rearrangement uses TRBV6-6 and TRBJ2-7; no firm D call. The CDR3 is 13 amino acids. CDR1 MNHNY and CDR2 SVGAGI come from the germline V gene (reference sequence). Trimming removed 2 bases at V and 0 bases at J, with 5 bases between. In DNA, the CDR3 is TGTGCCAGCAGTTACCACGGCTCCTACGAGCAGTACTTC. Translation: CASSYHGSYEQYF.

The gene calls are TRBV4-1 and TRBJ2-2; 9 bases match TRBD1. V lost 4 bases, J lost 3 bases, and 6 bases stayed unmatched. The CDR3 spans 16 residues. Germline CDR1 and CDR2: MGHRA and YSYEKL. The CDR3 DNA reads TGCGCCAGCAGCCGACCGGGACAGGGCGACACCGGGGAGCTGTTTTTT. Protein sequence: CASSRPGQGDTGELFF.

In its sample, this clonotype was seen a few times. The chain combines TRBV20-1 with TRBJ2-3; no reliable D call. Trimming removed 5 bases at V and 6 bases at J, with 9 bases between. The CDR3 is 11 residues long. The germline V gene has CDR1 DFQATT and CDR2 SNEGSKA (reference sequence). CDR3 sequence (DNA): TGCAGTGCTGGAAAGGTGGATACGCAGTATTTT. Residues: CSAGKVDTQYF.

V is TRBV7-9 and J is TRBJ2-7, with a weak D call TRBD1 (6 bases). Germline CDR1 SEHNR, CDR2 FQNEAQ (reference sequence). This CDR3 comprises 15 residues. Trimming stripped 0 bases from V and 2 bases from J, with 11 bases between. CDR3 loop: CASSLASGAAYEQYF. CDR3 in DNA: TGTGCCAGCAGCTTAGCGTCAGGGGCCGCCTACGAGCAGTACTTC.

Comment on this clonotype: A read error may produce the germline difference seen at one junction end. The V call is TRBV4-3, the J call TRBJ2-1; 7 bases are a match to TRBD1. CDR3 length: 16 residues. CDR1 is LGHNA and CDR2 is YSLEER in the germline V gene. CDR3 coding DNA: TGCGCCAGAAGCCAAGATCCCAGACAGGGAAGGAATGAGCAGTTCTTC. It specifies CARSQDPRQGRNEQFF.

The V call is TRBV24-1, the J call TRBJ2-1; 7 bases match TRBD1. The CDR3 has 16 residues. V dropped 3 bases and J dropped 4; count of bases not matched to a gene: 8. Germline CDR1 reads KGHDR; CDR2 reads SFDVKD. The CDR3 coding sequence is TGTGCCACCAGTGATCCCACCACGGACAGGTACAATGAGCAGTTCTTC. Protein sequence: CATSDPTTDRYNEQFF.

This clonotype showed up just a few times. The chain carries TRBV9 and TRBJ2-1, with 10 bases matching TRBD2. Germline CDR1 and CDR2: SGDLS and YYNGEE. The CDR3 runs 19 residues. V shed 0 bases and J 0 bases; nucleotides not matched to a gene: 9. The CDR3 DNA is TGTGCCAGCAGCGTAGAGGGTAGCGGGAGGTCGAGCTCCTACAATGAGCAGTTCTTC. This gives the protein CASSVEGSGRSSSYNEQFF.

This clonotype was recorded at least ten times. This chain links TRBV7-9 with TRBJ2-3; 10 bases match TRBD2. Germline trimming cut 4 bases from V and 1 base from J; bases unmatched to any gene: 2. Germline values: CDR1 SEHNR, CDR2 FQNEAQ (reference sequence). The CDR3 contains 15 residues. The CDR3 bases are TGTGCCAGCAGCTCCGGGACTAGCGGCACAGATACGCAGTATTTT. This sequence encodes CASSSGTSGTDTQYF. Drawing the rest from reference TRBV7-9 and TRBJ2-3, the complete variable domain is DTGVSQNPRHKITKRGQNVTFRCDPISEHNRLYWYRQTLGQGPEFLTYFQNEAQLEKSRLLSDRFSAERPKGSFSTLEIQRTEQGDSAMYLCASSSGTSGTDTQYFGPGTRLTVL.

The table lists this clonotype with a few counts. This sequence joins TRBV12-3 or TRBV12-4 and TRBJ2-5; the D is unclear. The CDR3 is made up of 14 amino acids. Trimming took off 5 bases at V and 2 bases at J, with 12 bases between the two ends. The CDR3 DNA is TGTGCCAGCAGTCTCGCTGTGTGGCAAGAGACCCAGTACTTC. It yields the protein CASSLAVWQETQYF.

This clonotype has more than one count but fewer than ten. This chain links TRBV29-1 with TRBJ1-2; D perhaps matches TRBD1 (6 bases). Trimming took off 3 bases at V and 6 bases at J, with 11 bases between the two ends. CDR3 size: 12 residues. CDR1 and CDR2 (germline): SQVTM, ANQGSEA. For the CDR3, the DNA is TGCAGCGTTGATGGGGGGGCGGATGGCTACACCTTC. Translated: CSVDGGADGYTF.

This clonotype was found many times. The chain couples TRBV5-1 to TRBJ2-7; 8 bases map to TRBD1. CDR1 SGHRS and CDR2 YFSETQ come from the germline V gene. This CDR3 is built from 14 residues. Trimming at V came to 2 bases and at J to 5 bases, leaving 6 bases not matched to a gene. The CDR3 reads CASSLQGVGHEQYF. In DNA form, the CDR3 reads TGCGCCAGCAGCTTACAGGGGGTGGGCCACGAGCAGTACTTC.